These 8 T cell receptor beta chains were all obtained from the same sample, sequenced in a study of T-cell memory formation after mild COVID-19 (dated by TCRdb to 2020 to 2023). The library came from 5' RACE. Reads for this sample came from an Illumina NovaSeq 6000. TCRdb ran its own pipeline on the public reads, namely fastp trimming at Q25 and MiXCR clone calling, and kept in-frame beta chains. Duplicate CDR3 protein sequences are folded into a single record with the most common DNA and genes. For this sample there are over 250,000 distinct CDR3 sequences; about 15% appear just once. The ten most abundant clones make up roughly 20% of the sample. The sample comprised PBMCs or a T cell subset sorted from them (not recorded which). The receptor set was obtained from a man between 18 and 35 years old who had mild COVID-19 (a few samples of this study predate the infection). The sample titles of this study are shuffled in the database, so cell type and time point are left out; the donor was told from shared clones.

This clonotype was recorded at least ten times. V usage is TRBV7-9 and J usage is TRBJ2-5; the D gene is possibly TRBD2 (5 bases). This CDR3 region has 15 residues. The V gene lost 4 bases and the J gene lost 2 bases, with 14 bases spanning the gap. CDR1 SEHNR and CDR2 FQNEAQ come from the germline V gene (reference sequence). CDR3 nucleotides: TGTGCCAGCAGCTCCCGAGGGTGGCAGCAAGAGACCCAGTACTTC. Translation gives CASSSRGWQQETQYF. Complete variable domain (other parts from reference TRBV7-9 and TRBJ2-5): DTGVSQNPRHKITKRGQNVTFRCDPISEHNRLYWYRQTLGQGPEFLTYFQNEAQLEKSRLLSDRFSAERPKGSFSTLEIQRTEQGDSAMYLCASSSRGWQQETQYFGPGTRLLVL.

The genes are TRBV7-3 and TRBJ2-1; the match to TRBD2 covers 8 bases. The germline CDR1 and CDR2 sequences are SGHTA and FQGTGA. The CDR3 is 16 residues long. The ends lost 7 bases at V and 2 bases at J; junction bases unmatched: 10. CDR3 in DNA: TGTGCCAGCAACGCCCGGGGGGGGACCACCTACAATGAGCAGTTCTTC. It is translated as CASNARGGTTYNEQFF. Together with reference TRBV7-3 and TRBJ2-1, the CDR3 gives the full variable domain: GAGVSQTPSNKVTEKGKYVELRCDPISGHTALYWYRQSLGQGPEFLIYFQGTGAADDSGLPNDRFFAVRPEGSVSTLKIQRTERGDSAVYLCASNARGGTTYNEQFFGPGTRLTVL.

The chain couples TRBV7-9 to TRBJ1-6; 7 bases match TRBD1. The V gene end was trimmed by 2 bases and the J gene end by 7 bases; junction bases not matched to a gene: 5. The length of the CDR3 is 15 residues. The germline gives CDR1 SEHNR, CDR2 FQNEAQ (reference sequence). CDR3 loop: CASSLWETGNSPLHF. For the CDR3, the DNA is TGTGCCAGCAGCTTATGGGAGACAGGGAATTCACCCCTCCACTTT.

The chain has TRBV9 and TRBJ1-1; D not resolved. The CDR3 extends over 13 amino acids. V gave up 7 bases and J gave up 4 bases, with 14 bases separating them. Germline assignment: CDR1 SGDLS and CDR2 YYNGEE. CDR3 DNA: TGTGCCAGCTCCCGAGGGCCCGGCACTGAAGCTTTCTTT. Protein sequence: CASSRGPGTEAFF.

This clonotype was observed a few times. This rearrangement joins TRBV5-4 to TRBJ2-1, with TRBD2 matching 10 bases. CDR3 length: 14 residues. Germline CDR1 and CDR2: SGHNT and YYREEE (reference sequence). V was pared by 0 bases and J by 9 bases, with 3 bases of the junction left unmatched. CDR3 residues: CASSLDVAGGEQFF. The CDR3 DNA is TGTGCCAGCAGCTTGGATGTAGCGGGGGGTGAGCAGTTCTTC.

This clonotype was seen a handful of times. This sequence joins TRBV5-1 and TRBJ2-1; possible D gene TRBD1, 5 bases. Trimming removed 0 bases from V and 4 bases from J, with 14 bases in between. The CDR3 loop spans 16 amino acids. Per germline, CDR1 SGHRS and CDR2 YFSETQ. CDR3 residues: CASSLAGNSLYNEQFF. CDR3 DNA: TGCGCCAGCAGCTTGGCAGGGAACTCCCTATACAATGAGCAGTTCTTC.

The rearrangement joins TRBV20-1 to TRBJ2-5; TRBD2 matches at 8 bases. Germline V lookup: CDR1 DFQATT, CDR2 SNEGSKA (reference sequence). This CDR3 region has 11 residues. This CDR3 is CSPGGLETQYF. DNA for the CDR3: TGCAGCCCGGGGGGGCTGGAGACCCAGTACTTC.

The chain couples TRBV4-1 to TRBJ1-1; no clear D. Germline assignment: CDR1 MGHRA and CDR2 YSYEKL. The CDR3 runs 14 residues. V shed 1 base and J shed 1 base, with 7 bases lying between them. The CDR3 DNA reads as TGCGCCAGCAGCCAAGGGCACGGGAACACTGAAGCTTTCTTT. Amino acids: CASSQGHGNTEAFF.